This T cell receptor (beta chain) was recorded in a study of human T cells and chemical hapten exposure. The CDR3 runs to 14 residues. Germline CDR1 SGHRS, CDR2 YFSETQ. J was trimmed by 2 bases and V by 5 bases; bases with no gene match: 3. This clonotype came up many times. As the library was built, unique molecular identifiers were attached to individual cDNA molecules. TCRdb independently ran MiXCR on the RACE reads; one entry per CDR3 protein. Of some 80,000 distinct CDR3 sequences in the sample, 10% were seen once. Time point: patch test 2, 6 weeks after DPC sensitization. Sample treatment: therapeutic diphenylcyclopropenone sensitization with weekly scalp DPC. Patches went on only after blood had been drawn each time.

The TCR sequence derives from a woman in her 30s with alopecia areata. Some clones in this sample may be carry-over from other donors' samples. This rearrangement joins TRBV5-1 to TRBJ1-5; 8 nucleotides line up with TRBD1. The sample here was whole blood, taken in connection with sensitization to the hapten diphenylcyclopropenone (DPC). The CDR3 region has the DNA TGCGCCAGCAGACCGGGACAGGGCAATCAGCCCCAGCATTTT. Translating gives CASRPGQGNQPQHF. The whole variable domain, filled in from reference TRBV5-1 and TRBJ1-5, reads KAGVTQTPRYLIKTRGQQVTLSCSPISGHRSVSWYQQTPGQGLQFLFEYFSETQRNKGNFPGRFSGRQFSNSRSEMNVSTLELGDSALYLCASRPGQGNQPQHFGDGTRLSIL.